A single sample is the source of the 11 T cell receptor beta chains below, sequenced in a study of vaccination effects on CD4 cells after COVID-19 (dated 2022 in TCRdb). The ViraFEST assay stimulated PBMC with viral peptide pools and then used TCR sequencing to identify antigen-specific CD4+ T cell clonotypes by expansion. After around 11 days of culture, CD4+ T cells were isolated with the EasySep CD4+ T cell isolation kit. Two doses of either the BNT162b2 or the mRNA-1273 mRNA SARS-CoV-2 vaccine were administered to participants. The method was the immunoSEQ multiplex PCR assay. The source is immuneACCESS, and TCRdb retained only in-frame sequences with V and J called. Part of the clones is not carried over; for the studies checked, unresolved V genes explain less than half of this, and the remainder is unexplained. A total of roughly 70,000 clones appear in this sample, roughly three quarters of them only once. The ten most abundant clones make up about 0.91% of the sample.

These TCRs' antigens remain unknown. Source: CD4+ T cells from PBMCs cultured with HCoV-OC43 spike peptides, taken after COVID-19 vaccination. The cell subset or site tag for this specimen amounts to: HCoV-OC43 spike overlapping peptide pool stimulation. These receptors came from a human donor who received a COVID-19 vaccine.

The gene calls are TRBV6-1 and TRBJ2-7, with no clear D. This CDR3 is built from 13 residues. Deletions cut 1 base from V and 2 bases from J, with 6 bases between. In germline, CDR1 is MNHNS, CDR2 SASEGT. Written as DNA, the CDR3 is TGTGCCAGCAGTGAAGGTTGGGCCTACGAGCAGTACGTC. Its translation: CASSEGWAYEQYV.

V and J are TRBV19 and TRBJ1-5, with D maybe TRBD1 (6 bases). This CDR3 is built from 15 residues. Germline V gene sequence: CDR1 LNHDA, CDR2 SQIVND (reference sequence). The V end was cut by 7 bases, the J end by 4 bases, with 17 bases between. For the CDR3, the DNA is TGTGCCAGTACTGCGGGGGGCCAGGGGAATCAGCCCCAGCATTTT. This codes for CASTAGGQGNQPQHF.

The gene calls are TRBV11-3 and TRBJ2-1, with 12 nucleotides matching TRBD2. Germline V gene data show CDR1 as SGHNT and CDR2 as YENEEA. Germline trimming cut 8 bases from V and 9 bases from J; bases unmatched to any gene: 17. The CDR3 runs 17 residues. The CDR3 loop is CASSLDPLAGGLGEQFF. CDR3 DNA sequence: TGTGCCAGCTCGTTAGACCCACTAGCGGGGGGCCTTGGTGAGCAGTTCTTC.

The chain is built from TRBV2 and TRBJ2-1; D ambiguous. The germline V gene encodes CDR1 SNHLY and CDR2 FYNNEI. The CDR3 contains 11 residues. V was pared by 6 bases and J by 7 bases, with 7 bases between. The CDR3 DNA is TGTGCCAGCAGCCCACAAAATGAGCAGTTCTTC. Its protein product is CASSPQNEQFF.

This clone was seen just once. The genes are TRBV6-5 and TRBJ2-5; TRBD2 matches at 7 bases. Trimming removed 7 bases from V and 2 bases from J; junction bases left unmatched: 7. The CDR3 totals 14 residues. The germline V gene has CDR1 MNHEY and CDR2 SVGAGI. The CDR3 bases are TGTGCCAGCACTAAGCCGGGACTACAAGAGACCCAGTACTTC. It yields the protein CASTKPGLQETQYF.

This clone was recorded a few times. The chain links TRBV19 to TRBJ1-5; D uncertain. Germline-derived CDR1 and CDR2 are LNHDA and SQIVND (reference sequence). The CDR3 covers 15 residues. V was cut by 2 bases and J by 0 bases, with 8 bases left in between. CDR3 amino acids: CASSIYVYSNQPQHF. Here the CDR3 DNA reads TGTGCCAGTAGTATATACGTCTATAGCAATCAGCCCCAGCATTTT.

The V and J genes are TRBV5-4 and TRBJ2-5; either TRBD1 or TRBD2 may fit D (5 bases each). V lost 2 bases and J lost 5, with 13 bases in between. Germline loops: CDR1 SGHNT, CDR2 YYREEE (reference sequence). This CDR3 has 14 residues. The CDR3 loop reads CASSLTGLRETQYF. The DNA of the CDR3 is TGTGCCAGCAGCTTAACGGGGCTACGGGAGACCCAGTACTTC.

This clone has just a few counts. This rearrangement joins TRBV12-3 or TRBV12-4 to TRBJ2-7; D remains ambiguous. Deletions cut 6 bases from V and 2 bases from J, with 8 bases between. The CDR3 length is 12 residues. The CDR3 bases are TGTGCCAGCAGCAACAGTCCCTACGAGCAGTACGTC. Protein: CASSNSPYEQYV.

The V and J genes are TRBV12-2 and TRBJ1-5. TRBV12-2 is a known pseudogene. The CDR3 is 21 residues long. The DNA for the CDR3 is TGTGCAAGTCGCTTAGATGGAAAGCGGGGGAAAGACAGGGCACTAGGGGGGCCCCAGCATTTT. Translation: CASRLDGKRGKDRALGGPQHF.

This chain joins TRBV2 and TRBJ2-5; possibly TRBD1 for D (6 bases). CDR1 SNHLY and CDR2 FYNNEI come from the germline V gene. CDR3 length equals 13 residues. Trimming pared 6 bases from V and 5 bases from J, leaving 13 bases between. The DNA of the CDR3 is TGTGCCAGCAGCCCCCAGGGGATTGAGACCCAGTACTTC. Protein sequence: CASSPQGIETQYF.

The chain uses TRBV5-1 and TRBJ2-2; 9 bases align to TRBD1. The V segment lost 3 bases and the J segment 4 bases; nucleotides outside the gene matches: 7. This CDR3 contains 16 residues. CDR1 and CDR2 from the germline V gene are SGHRS and YFSETQ. CDR3 DNA: TGCGCCAGCAGCTCCAACAGGGGGCGACCCACCGGGGAGCTGTTTTTT. Translation: CASSSNRGRPTGELFF.